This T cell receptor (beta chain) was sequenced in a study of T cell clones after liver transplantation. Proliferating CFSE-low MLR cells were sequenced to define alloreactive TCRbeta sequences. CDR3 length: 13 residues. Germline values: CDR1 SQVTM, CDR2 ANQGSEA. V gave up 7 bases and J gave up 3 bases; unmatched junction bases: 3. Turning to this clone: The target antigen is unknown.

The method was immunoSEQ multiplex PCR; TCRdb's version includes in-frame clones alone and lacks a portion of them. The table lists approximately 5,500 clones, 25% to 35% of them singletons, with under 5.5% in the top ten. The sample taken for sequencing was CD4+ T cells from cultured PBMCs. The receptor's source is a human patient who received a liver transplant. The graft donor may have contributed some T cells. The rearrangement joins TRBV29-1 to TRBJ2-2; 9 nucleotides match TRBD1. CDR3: CSGGQGYTGELFF. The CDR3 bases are TGCAGCGGGGGACAGGGATACACCGGGGAGCTGTTTTTT.